This T cell receptor beta chain comes out of a study of T cells in Graves' hyperthyroidism and ophthalmopathy. This clonotype has ten or more counts. Its antigen remains unknown. Study-wide results and caveats: The model identified upcoming ophthalmopathy a median approximately six months ahead of onset. Stable hyperthyroidism and ophthalmopathy were separated using 13 V-J signatures.

There were TCR beta CDR3 regions amplified from RNA transcripts. First-round RT-PCR of the TCR CDR3 relied on the HTBI primer set. Each CDR3 protein is one row after TCRdb ran MiXCR on the multiplex PCR reads. The sample holds roughly 40,000 distinct CDR3 sequences, 40% to 65% seen once. The diagnostic basis comprised clinical symptoms, serum thyroxine and TRAb, thyroid ultrasound and orbital computed tomography. This CDR3 is built from 12 residues. Germline CDR1 is MNHEY and CDR2 is SVGAGI. Trimming removed 2 bases from V and 7 bases from J, with 9 bases in between. The rearrangement joins TRBV6-5 to TRBJ2-7, with D possibly TRBD1 on 5 matching bases. The sample comprised blood. This clonotype was obtained from a man aged 35-49 years with Graves' ophthalmopathy. The CDR3 spells CASSYRGGEQYF. The CDR3 DNA reads TGTGCCAGCAGTTACAGGGGCGGTGAGCAGTACTTC.